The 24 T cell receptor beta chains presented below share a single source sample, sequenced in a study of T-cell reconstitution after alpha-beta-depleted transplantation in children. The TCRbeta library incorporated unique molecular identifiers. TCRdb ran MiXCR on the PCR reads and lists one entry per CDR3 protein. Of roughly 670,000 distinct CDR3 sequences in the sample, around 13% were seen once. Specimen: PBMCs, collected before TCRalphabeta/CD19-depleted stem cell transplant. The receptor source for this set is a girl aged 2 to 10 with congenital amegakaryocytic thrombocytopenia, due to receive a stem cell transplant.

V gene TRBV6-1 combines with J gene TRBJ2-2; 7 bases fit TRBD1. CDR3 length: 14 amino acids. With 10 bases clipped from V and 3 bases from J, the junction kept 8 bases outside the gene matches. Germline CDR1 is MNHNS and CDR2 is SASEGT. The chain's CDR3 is CATRDRLHTGELFF. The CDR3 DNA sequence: TGTGCCACCCGGGACAGACTCCACACCGGGGAGCTGTTTTTT.

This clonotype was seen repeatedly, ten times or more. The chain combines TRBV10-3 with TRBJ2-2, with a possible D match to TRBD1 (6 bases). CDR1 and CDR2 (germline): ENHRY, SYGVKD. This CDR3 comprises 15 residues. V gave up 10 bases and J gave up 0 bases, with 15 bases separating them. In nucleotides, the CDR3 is TGTGCCAACCTGGGCAGGGGACCGAACACCGGGGAGCTGTTTTTT. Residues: CANLGRGPNTGELFF.

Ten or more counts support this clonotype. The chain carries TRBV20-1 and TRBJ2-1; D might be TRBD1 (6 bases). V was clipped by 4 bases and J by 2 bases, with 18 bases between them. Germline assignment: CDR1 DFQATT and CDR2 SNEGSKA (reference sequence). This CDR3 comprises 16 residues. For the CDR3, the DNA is TGCAGTGCTACGGACCCGGGACACCAAACCTACAATGAGCAGTTCTTC. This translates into CSATDPGHQTYNEQFF.

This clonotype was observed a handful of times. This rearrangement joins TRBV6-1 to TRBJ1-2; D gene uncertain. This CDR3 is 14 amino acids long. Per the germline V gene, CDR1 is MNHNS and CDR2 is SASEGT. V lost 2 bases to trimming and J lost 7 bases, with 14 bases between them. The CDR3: CASSEPKLSPGYTF. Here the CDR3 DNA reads TGTGCCAGCAGTGAACCCAAGCTAAGCCCTGGCTACACCTTC.

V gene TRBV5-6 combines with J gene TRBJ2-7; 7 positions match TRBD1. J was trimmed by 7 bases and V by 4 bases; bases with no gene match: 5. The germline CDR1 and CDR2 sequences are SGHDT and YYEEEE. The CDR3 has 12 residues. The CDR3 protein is CASSKPRGEQYF. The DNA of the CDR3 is TGTGCCAGCAGCAAACCCAGGGGGGAGCAGTACTTC.

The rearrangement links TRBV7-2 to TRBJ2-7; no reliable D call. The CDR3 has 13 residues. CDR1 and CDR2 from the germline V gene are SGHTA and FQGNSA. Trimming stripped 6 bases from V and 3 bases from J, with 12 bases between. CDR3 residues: CASSTYGHYEQYF. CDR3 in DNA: TGTGCCAGCAGTACCTACGGGCACTACGAGCAGTACTTC.

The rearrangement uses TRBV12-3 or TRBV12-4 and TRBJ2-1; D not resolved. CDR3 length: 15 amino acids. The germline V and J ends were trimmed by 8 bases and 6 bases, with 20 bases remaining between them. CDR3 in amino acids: CASGVRAYWGNEQFF. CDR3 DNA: TGTGCCAGCGGGGTCCGGGCGTACTGGGGCAATGAGCAGTTCTTC.

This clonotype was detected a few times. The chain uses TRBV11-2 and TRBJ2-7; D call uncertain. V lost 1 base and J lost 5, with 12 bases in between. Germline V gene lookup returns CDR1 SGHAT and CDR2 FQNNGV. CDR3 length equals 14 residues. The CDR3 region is CASSLVPPKDEQYF. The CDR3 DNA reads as TGTGCCAGCAGCTTAGTCCCCCCGAAGGACGAGCAGTACTTC.

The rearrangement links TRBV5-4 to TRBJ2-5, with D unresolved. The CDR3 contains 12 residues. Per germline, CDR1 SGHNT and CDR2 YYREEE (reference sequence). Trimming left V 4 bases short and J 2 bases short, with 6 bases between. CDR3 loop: CASSRRQETQYF. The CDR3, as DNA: TGTGCCAGCAGCCGCAGGCAAGAGACCCAGTACTTC.

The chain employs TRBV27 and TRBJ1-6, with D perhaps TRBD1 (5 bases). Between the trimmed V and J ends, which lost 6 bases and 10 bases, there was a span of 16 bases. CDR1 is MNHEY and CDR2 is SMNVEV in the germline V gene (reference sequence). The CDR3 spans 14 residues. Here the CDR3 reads CASSWDGGGSPLHF. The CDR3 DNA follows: TGTGCCAGCAGCTGGGACGGCGGTGGATCACCCCTCCACTTT.

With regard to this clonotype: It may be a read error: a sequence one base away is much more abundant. The CDR3 protein is CANSLDPGQGVNEQFF. CDR3 bases: TGTGCCAACAGTTTAGACCCGGGACAGGGGGTGAATGAGCAGTTCTTC. The chain links TRBV12-3 or TRBV12-4 to TRBJ2-1; TRBD1 aligns across 11 bases. This CDR3 comprises 16 residues.

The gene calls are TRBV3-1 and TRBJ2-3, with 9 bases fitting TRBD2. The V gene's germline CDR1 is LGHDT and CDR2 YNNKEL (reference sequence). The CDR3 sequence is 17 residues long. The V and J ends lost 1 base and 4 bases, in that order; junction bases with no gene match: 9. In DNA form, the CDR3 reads TGTGCCAGCAGCCAAGTATCTGGCGGGAGGGAGGCAGATACGCAGTATTTT. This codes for CASSQVSGGREADTQYF.

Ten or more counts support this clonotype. The CDR3 sequence is CASSQNGQGADTQYF. CDR3 in DNA: TGTGCCAGCAGCCAGAACGGACAGGGGGCAGATACGCAGTATTTT. This chain joins TRBV7-2 and TRBJ2-3; 10 bases agree with TRBD1. The V and J ends lost 5 bases and 4 bases, in that order; junction bases with no gene match: 6. CDR3 size: 15 residues. CDR1 and CDR2 (germline): SGHTA, FQGNSA. Looking up the rest from reference TRBV7-2 and TRBJ2-3 gives the full variable domain: GAGVSQSPSNKVTEKGKDVELRCDPISGHTALYWYRQSLGQGLEFLIYFQGNSAPDKSGLPSDRFSAERTGGSVSTLTIQRTQQEDSAVYLCASSQNGQGADTQYFGPGTRLTVL.

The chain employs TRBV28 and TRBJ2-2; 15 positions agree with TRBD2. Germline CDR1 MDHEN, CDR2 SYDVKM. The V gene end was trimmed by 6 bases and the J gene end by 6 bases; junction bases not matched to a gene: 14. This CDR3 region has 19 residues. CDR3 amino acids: CASSTGTSGRKTVSGELFF. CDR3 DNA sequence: TGTGCCAGCAGCACCGGGACTAGCGGGAGGAAAACCGTTTCCGGGGAGCTGTTTTTT.

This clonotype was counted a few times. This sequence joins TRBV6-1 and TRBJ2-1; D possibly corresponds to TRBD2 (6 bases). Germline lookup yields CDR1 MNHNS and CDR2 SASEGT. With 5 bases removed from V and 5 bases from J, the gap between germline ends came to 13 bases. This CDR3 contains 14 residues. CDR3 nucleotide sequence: TGTGCCAGCAGTCCATCGGTAGCGGACAATGAGCAGTTCTTC. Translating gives CASSPSVADNEQFF.

The CDR3 spells CASSPHWENTEAFF. The CDR3 nucleotides read TGTGCCAGCAGCCCCCACTGGGAGAACACTGAAGCTTTCTTT. The chain recombines TRBV12-3 or TRBV12-4 with TRBJ1-1; D gene uncertain. This CDR3 has 14 amino acids. Trimming shortened V by 6 bases and J by 1 base, and 12 bases separated the two germline ends.

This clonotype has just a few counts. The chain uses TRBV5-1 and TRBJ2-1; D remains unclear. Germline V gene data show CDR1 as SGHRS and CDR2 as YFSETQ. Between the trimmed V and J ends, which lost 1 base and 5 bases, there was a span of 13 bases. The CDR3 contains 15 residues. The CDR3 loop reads CASSLWSFSHNEQFF. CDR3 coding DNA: TGCGCCAGCAGCTTGTGGAGTTTTAGCCACAATGAGCAGTTCTTC.

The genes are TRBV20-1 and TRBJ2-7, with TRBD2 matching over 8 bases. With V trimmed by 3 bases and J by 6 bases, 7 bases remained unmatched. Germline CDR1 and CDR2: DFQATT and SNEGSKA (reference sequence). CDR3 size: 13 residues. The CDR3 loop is CSASDGGEGEQYF. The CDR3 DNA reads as TGCAGTGCTAGCGACGGGGGGGAGGGCGAGCAGTACTTC.

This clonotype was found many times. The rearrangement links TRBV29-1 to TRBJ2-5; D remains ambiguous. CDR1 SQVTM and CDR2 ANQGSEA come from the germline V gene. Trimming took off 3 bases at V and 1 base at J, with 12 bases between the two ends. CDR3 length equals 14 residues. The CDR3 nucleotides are TGCAGCGTTGAGTCAGAAATGGTCCAAGAGACCCAGTACTTC. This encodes CSVESEMVQETQYF.

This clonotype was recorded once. The chain's CDR3 is CASSPAAGKGTDTQYF. DNA of the CDR3: TGTGCCAGCAGCCCCGCAGCGGGAAAGGGCACAGATACGCAGTATTTT. The chain uses TRBV14 and TRBJ2-3; 7 nucleotides agree with TRBD2. Trimming took 4 bases from V and 1 from J; bases not matched to a gene: 8. The germline CDR1 and CDR2 sequences are SGHDN and FVKESK. The CDR3 has 16 residues.

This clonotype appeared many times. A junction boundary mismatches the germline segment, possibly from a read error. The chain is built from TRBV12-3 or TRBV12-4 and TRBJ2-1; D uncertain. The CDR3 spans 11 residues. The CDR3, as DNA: TGCGCCAGCAGCCAAACCAATGAGCAGTTCTTC. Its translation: CASSQTNEQFF.

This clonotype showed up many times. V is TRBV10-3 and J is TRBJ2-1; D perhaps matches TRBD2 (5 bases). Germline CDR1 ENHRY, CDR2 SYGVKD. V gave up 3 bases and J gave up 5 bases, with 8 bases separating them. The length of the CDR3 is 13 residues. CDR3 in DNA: TGTGCCATCAGTGATTACGGGGACAATGAGCAGTTCTTC. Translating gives CAISDYGDNEQFF.

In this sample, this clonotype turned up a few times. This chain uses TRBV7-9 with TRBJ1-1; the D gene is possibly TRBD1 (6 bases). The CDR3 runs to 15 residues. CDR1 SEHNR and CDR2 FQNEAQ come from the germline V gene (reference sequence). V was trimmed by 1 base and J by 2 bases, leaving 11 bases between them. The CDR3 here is CASSLETGLNTEAFF. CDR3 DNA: TGTGCCAGCAGCTTAGAAACAGGGCTCAACACTGAAGCTTTCTTT.

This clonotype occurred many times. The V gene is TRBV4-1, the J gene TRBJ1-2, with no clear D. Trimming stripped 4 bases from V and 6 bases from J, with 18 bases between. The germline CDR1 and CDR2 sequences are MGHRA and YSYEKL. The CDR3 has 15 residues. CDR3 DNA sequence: TGCGCCAGCAGCCCAGGTGGACTTTGGGCGGATGGCTACACCTTC. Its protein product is CASSPGGLWADGYTF.